This T cell receptor beta chain was retrieved from a study of identical twins. Study results and caveats: Cord blood beta clonotypes present at high abundance carried fewer insertions; no such pattern appeared in memory repertoires.

The CDR3 covers 14 residues. V lost 0 bases to trimming and J lost 7 bases, with 10 bases between them. Germline V gene lookup returns CDR1 SGHVS and CDR2 FNYEAQ. In TCRdb, the 5' RACE reads were re-called with MiXCR into one record per CDR3 protein. The sample records 130,000 to 150,000 distinct CDR3 sequences, under 4.5% being singletons. This clonotype was observed at least ten times. The antigen is undetermined. The chain has TRBV7-6 and TRBJ2-1; D ambiguous. The receptor was derived from a young man in good health. The sequencing sample was made of memory T cells sorted from blood. CDR3 nucleotides: TGTGCCAGCAGCTTAGCTGCAATTCGAAATGAGCAGTTCTTC. Residues: CASSLAAIRNEQFF.